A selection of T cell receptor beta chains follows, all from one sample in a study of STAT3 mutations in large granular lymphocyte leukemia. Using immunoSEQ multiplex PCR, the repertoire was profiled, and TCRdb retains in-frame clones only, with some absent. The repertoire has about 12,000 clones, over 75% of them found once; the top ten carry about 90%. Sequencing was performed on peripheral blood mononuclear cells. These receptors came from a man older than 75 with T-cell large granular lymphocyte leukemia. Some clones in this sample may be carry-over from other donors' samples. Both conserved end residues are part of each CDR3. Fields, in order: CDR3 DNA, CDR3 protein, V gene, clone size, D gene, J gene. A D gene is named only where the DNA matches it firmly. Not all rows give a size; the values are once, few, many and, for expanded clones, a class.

TGTGCCAGCAGTGAAGGGTCCGTGGATCTCTATGGCTACACCTTC | CASSEGSVDLYGYTF | TRBV2 | NA | NA | TRBJ1-2
TGTGCCAGCAGCACTAGCGGGGGGGCCTATGAGCAGTTCTTC | CASSTSGGAYEQFF | TRBV28 | NA | TRBD2 | TRBJ2-1
TGTGCCAGCTCACCGACCTTCGACAGGGCCGATGAGCAGTTCTTC | CASSPTFDRADEQFF | TRBV18 | NA | TRBD1 | TRBJ2-1
TGCGCCAGCAGCTTTGGACAGGGAGGAGAAAAACTGTTTTTT | CASSFGQGGEKLFF | TRBV5-1 | NA | TRBD1 | TRBJ1-4
TGTGCCACCAGCAGAGGTGGGGACAGTTTCGGGGAAAAACTGTTTTTT | CATSRGGDSFGEKLFF | TRBV15 | NA | TRBD1 | TRBJ1-4
TGCAGCGTGTTCACCGGGACAGGGACAGATACGCAGTATTTT | CSVFTGTGTDTQYF | TRBV29-1 | NA | TRBD1 | TRBJ2-3
TGTGCCAGCAGCTTCTGGACTAGCGGGGGGGCATTGTCAACCTACGAGCAGTACTTC | CASSFWTSGGALSTYEQYF | TRBV13 | few | TRBD2 | TRBJ2-7
TGTGCCAGCTCACCAGAACTTCAGGGTAACACTGAAGCTTTCTTT | CASSPELQGNTEAFF | TRBV18 | NA | NA | TRBJ1-1
TGTGCCAGCGCCCGGACAGGGGAATCTTCACCCCTCCACTTT | CASARTGESSPLHF | TRBV2 | NA | TRBD1 | TRBJ1-6
TGTGCCAGCAGGCGGACAGGGAACACTGAAGCTTTCTTT | CASRRTGNTEAFF | TRBV6-4 | NA | TRBD1 | TRBJ1-1
TGTGCCAGCAGCCCAGGGGGGACTAGCGGTACTCAAGAGACCCAGTACTTC | CASSPGGTSGTQETQYF | TRBV11-3 | NA | TRBD2 | TRBJ2-5
TGTGCCAGTAGTATCCCGGCAGGGGCATACCCCCAGCATTTT | CASSIPAGAYPQHF | TRBV19 | NA | NA | TRBJ1-5
TGTGCCAGCAGAGGAGACGGGGGGAAGAACACTGAAGCTTTCTTT | CASRGDGGKNTEAFF | TRBV6-5 | NA | NA | TRBJ1-1
TGTGCCAGCAGTTACTCACTCAGCGGGGTTTCCTACGAGCAGTACTTC | CASSYSLSGVSYEQYF | TRBV6-5 | NA | TRBD2 | TRBJ2-7